The 27 T cell receptor beta chains listed next were all sequenced from one sample in a study of molecular identifiers for immune sequencing clone quantification. TCRdb re-called the PCR reads through MiXCR, storing one row per CDR3 protein. Of some 70,000 distinct CDR3 sequences in the sample, 15% to 20% were seen once. The specimen was naive CD8+ T cells from blood, with Jurkat cell RNA spiked in. Subset of the sample: FACS-sorted CD8+CD4-CCR7+CD45RA+ naive T cells. The receptors were sampled from a human donor in good health. Some libraries in this study had Jurkat cell RNA spiked in.

This clonotype was counted many times. This sequence joins TRBV27 and TRBJ2-7; 8 bases agree with TRBD1. This CDR3 is 14 amino acids long. The germline V gene has CDR1 MNHEY and CDR2 SMNVEV (reference sequence). The V gene end was trimmed by 5 bases and the J gene end by 9 bases; junction bases not matched to a gene: 12. The DNA for the CDR3 is TGTGCCAGCAGTACCCACGGACAGGGATTGGGGCAGTACTTC. The encoded protein is CASSTHGQGLGQYF.

Note on this clonotype: Given the absence of the conserved phenylalanine or tryptophan at the CDR3 end, a read error is likely. The CDR3 protein is CASSTRTGGTMNTEAFL. In DNA, the CDR3 is TGCGCCAGCAGCACCCGGACAGGGGGGACCATGAACACTGAAGCTTTCCTT. The V and J genes are TRBV5-1 and TRBJ1-1, with 10 bases fitting TRBD1. CDR1 and CDR2 from the germline V gene are SGHRS and YFSETQ. V trimming: 4 bases; J trimming: 0 bases; junction bases outside the gene matches: 9. The CDR3 runs to 17 residues.

The gene calls are TRBV14 and TRBJ2-7, with a weak D call TRBD1 (6 bases). Germline values: CDR1 SGHDN, CDR2 FVKESK. Trimming removed 0 bases at V and 1 base at J, with 19 bases between. The CDR3 covers 18 residues. The CDR3 DNA is TGTGCCAGCAGCCAAGAGCCGAGGCGACAAGGGGGTTCCTACGAGCAGTACTTC. It encodes CASSQEPRRQGGSYEQYF.

The V and J genes are TRBV12-3 or TRBV12-4 and TRBJ1-2, with D maybe TRBD1 (5 bases). The CDR3 is 13 amino acids. V was cut by 3 bases and J by 3 bases, with 8 bases left in between. CDR3 in amino acids: CASSFAGDYGYTF. As DNA, the CDR3 is TGTGCCAGCAGTTTCGCGGGGGACTATGGCTACACCTTC.

CDR3 amino acids: CATSDWDRGYYEQYF. The DNA of the CDR3 is TGTGCCACCAGCGACTGGGACAGGGGGTACTACGAGCAGTACTTC. The chain joins TRBV15 to TRBJ2-7, with TRBD1 matching 11 bases. V lost 5 bases and J lost 3; bases outside the gene matches: 6. This CDR3 is 15 amino acids long. Germline V gene lookup returns CDR1 LNHNV and CDR2 YYDKDF (reference sequence).

Concerning this clonotype itself: This may arise from a read error, as a much more abundant clone is one base away. The rearrangement uses TRBV27 and TRBJ2-7, with D possibly TRBD2 on 5 matching bases. The CDR3 spans 11 residues. Germline assignment: CDR1 MNHEY and CDR2 SMNVEV (reference sequence). CDR3 region: CAGRTYDEQYF. Here the CDR3 DNA reads TGTGCCGGCAGGACTTATGACGAGCAGTACTTC.

This clonotype occurred many times. V usage is TRBV7-9 and J usage is TRBJ2-7, with D hard to call. Germline loops: CDR1 SEHNR, CDR2 FQNEAQ (reference sequence). The CDR3 spans 16 residues. Trimming stripped 4 bases from V and 6 bases from J, with 22 bases between. The CDR3 DNA follows: TGTGCCAGCAGCTCATTATATCGGGCGGAGAGTGGCGAGCAGTACTTC. Protein sequence: CASSSLYRAESGEQYF.

This clonotype was counted between two and nine times. This rearrangement joins TRBV7-2 to TRBJ1-3; TRBD1 might be the D (5 bases). Trimming removed 5 bases from V and 1 base from J, with 9 bases in between. CDR3 length equals 14 residues. In germline, CDR1 is SGHTA, CDR2 FQGNSA. This chain's CDR3 is CASSPGISGNTIYF. Written as DNA, the CDR3 is TGTGCCAGCAGCCCAGGGATATCTGGAAACACCATATATTTT.

This clonotype was counted at least ten times. The rearrangement links TRBV20-1 to TRBJ2-3; D may be TRBD2 (6 bases). Trimming left V 2 bases short and J 2 bases short, with 17 bases between. CDR3 length: 16 amino acids. CDR1 is DFQATT and CDR2 is SNEGSKA in the germline V gene (reference sequence). CDR3 sequence: CSARTQIGSLTDTQYF. DNA of the CDR3: TGCAGTGCTAGAACGCAGATCGGGAGTCTCACAGATACGCAGTATTTT.

This clonotype occurred many times. CDR3 loop: CASSLGDRVFSGELFF. The CDR3 coding sequence is TGTGCCAGCAGCTTGGGGGACAGGGTTTTTTCCGGGGAGCTGTTTTTT. The V and J genes are TRBV5-4 and TRBJ2-2, with 9 bases identical to TRBD1. Germline V lookup: CDR1 SGHNT, CDR2 YYREEE (reference sequence). J was trimmed by 6 bases and V by 0 bases; bases with no gene match: 6. The CDR3 contains 16 residues.

V usage is TRBV2 and J usage is TRBJ1-3; unclear D gene. CDR1 is SNHLY and CDR2 is FYNNEI in the germline V gene. The CDR3 sequence is 14 residues long. V was cut by 3 bases and J by 3 bases, with 9 bases left in between. CDR3 nucleotides: TGTGCCAGCAGTGACGGGCTACTTGGAAACACCATATATTTT. It specifies CASSDGLLGNTIYF.

This clonotype was counted ten times or more. The J gene is TRBJ2-7, the V gene TRBV4-1; 7 bases are a match to TRBD1. Germline V gene data show CDR1 as MGHRA and CDR2 as YSYEKL. The V gene end was trimmed by 4 bases and the J gene end by 1 base; junction bases not matched to a gene: 4. The CDR3 is 14 amino acids. The CDR3 sequence: CASSLRQGSYEQYF. For the CDR3, the DNA is TGCGCCAGCAGCCTCCGACAGGGTTCCTACGAGCAGTACTTC.

This clonotype was observed many times. CDR3 protein: CASSPWASGILDEQFF. The CDR3 nucleotides read TGTGCCAGCAGTCCTTGGGCTAGCGGGATCTTGGATGAGCAGTTCTTC. This chain links TRBV27 with TRBJ2-1; 9 nucleotides align to TRBD2. The germline CDR1 and CDR2 sequences are MNHEY and SMNVEV (reference sequence). J gave up 8 bases and V 5 bases, and 13 bases lay outside the gene matches. The CDR3 totals 16 residues.

Regarding this clonotype: A read error may explain this, as a much larger clone is one base away. The chain combines TRBV28 with TRBJ2-3; D remains unclear. With 6 bases removed from V and 2 bases from J, the gap between germline ends came to 18 bases. Germline CDR1 MDHEN, CDR2 SYDVKM. The CDR3 runs to 16 residues. CDR3 in DNA: TGTGCCAGCAGGGCGGCTAGAAGGATTTACACAGATACGCAGTATTTT. Translated, it gives CASRAARRIYTDTQYF.

Regarding this clonotype: A much larger clone differs from this one at a single base, so this may be a read error. J is TRBJ2-7 and V is TRBV13; D unresolved. V was cut by 1 base and J by 6 bases, with 7 bases left in between. The CDR3 is 12 amino acids. Germline V gives CDR1 PRHDT, CDR2 FYEKMQ (reference sequence). This CDR3 is CASSLEACEQYF. The CDR3 region has the DNA TGTGCCAGCAGCTTAGAGGCGTGCGAGCAGTACTTC. The full variable domain, completed using reference TRBV13 and TRBJ2-7, is AAGVIQSPRHLIKEKRETATLKCYPIPRHDTVYWYQQGPGQDPQFLISFYEKMQSDKGSIPDRFSAQQFSDYHSELNMSSLELGDSALYFCASSLEACEQYFGPGTRLTVT.

This clonotype was seen a few times. The chain uses TRBV13 and TRBJ2-7; 7 bases map to TRBD1. After removal of 5 bases from V and 6 bases from J, the junction contained 4 bases not matched to a gene. CDR3 length: 12 amino acids. Germline V gene lookup returns CDR1 PRHDT and CDR2 FYEKMQ (reference sequence). The CDR3 DNA reads as TGTGCCAGCAGCCCGGACAGGTTCGAGCAGTACTTC. Translated, it gives CASSPDRFEQYF.

This clonotype was seen at least ten times. The chain is built from TRBV7-6 and TRBJ1-1, with D perhaps matching TRBD1 (6 bases). The length of the CDR3 is 15 residues. Trimming removed 5 bases at V and 6 bases at J, with 19 bases between. Germline-derived CDR1 and CDR2 are SGHVS and FNYEAQ. CDR3 nucleotide sequence: TGTGCCAGCAGCCCCGCGGCCTACAGGGTATCTGAAGCTTTCTTT. Protein: CASSPAAYRVSEAFF. Variable domain in full (rest from reference TRBV7-6 and TRBJ1-1): GAGVSQSPRYKVTKRGQDVALRCDPISGHVSLYWYRQALGQGPEFLTYFNYEAQQDKSGLPNDRFSAERPEGSISTLTIQRTEQRDSAMYRCASSPAAYRVSEAFFGQGTRLTVV.

This clonotype was detected a few times. The chain employs TRBV27 and TRBJ2-7; D remains ambiguous. The CDR3 is 9 residues long. Germline V gives CDR1 MNHEY, CDR2 SMNVEV (reference sequence). With 8 bases removed from V and 1 base from J, the gap between germline ends came to 0 bases. DNA for the CDR3: TGTGCCAGCTCCTACGAGCAGTACTTC. Amino acid sequence: CASSYEQYF.

J is TRBJ2-1 and V is TRBV5-3, with a weak D call TRBD2 (6 bases). TRBV5-3 is an ORF for which the function is uncertain. V was trimmed by 9 bases and J by 5 bases, leaving 15 bases between them. This CDR3 is built from 13 residues. As DNA, the CDR3 is TGTGCCACCAGCCCCGGGAGAAACAATGAGCAGTTCTTC. It translates to CATSPGRNNEQFF.

This clonotype was seen many times. The chain recombines TRBV27 with TRBJ2-1, with 7 positions matching TRBD2. With V trimmed by 8 bases and J by 7 bases, 5 bases remained unmatched. CDR3 length: 12 amino acids. From germline, CDR1 is MNHEY and CDR2 SMNVEV (reference sequence). The CDR3 region is CASWELANEQFF. In nucleotides, the CDR3 is TGTGCCAGCTGGGAACTAGCGAATGAGCAGTTCTTC.

On this clonotype itself: This may be a read error: a much more frequent sequence differs by one nucleotide. V usage is TRBV7-9 and J usage is TRBJ2-1; the D gene is possibly TRBD1 (6 bases). Trimming shortened V by 1 base and J by 5 bases, and 15 bases separated the two germline ends. Germline V gene data show CDR1 as SEHNR and CDR2 as FQNEAQ (reference sequence). The CDR3 runs 16 residues. The DNA for the CDR3 is TGTGCCAGCAGCTTAGGATCGGGACAATCGAACAATGAGCAGTTCTTC. Protein sequence: CASSLGSGQSNNEQFF.

This chain joins TRBV5-6 and TRBJ2-1, with D perhaps given as TRBD1 or TRBD2 (5 bases each). The CDR3 is made up of 16 amino acids. Germline values: CDR1 SGHDT, CDR2 YYEEEE. V shed 3 bases and J shed 4 bases, with 17 bases lying between them. CDR3 nucleotide sequence: TGTGCCAGCAGCTCGGAGGACACACGATTTTACAATGAGCAGTTCTTC. This encodes CASSSEDTRFYNEQFF.

This clonotype occurred many times. This chain uses TRBV19 with TRBJ2-1, with 7 bases that match TRBD2. The J segment lost 8 bases and the V segment lost 1 base, leaving 5 bases of the junction unmatched. CDR3 length equals 14 residues. The germline V gene has CDR1 LNHDA and CDR2 SQIVND (reference sequence). The CDR3 DNA sequence: TGTGCCAGTAGTATAGGTGGGAGGGGTTATGAGCAGTTCTTC. Its translation is CASSIGGRGYEQFF.

The J gene is TRBJ2-1, the V gene TRBV27; D might be TRBD2 (5 bases). The CDR3 spans 14 residues. With 0 bases removed from V and 5 bases from J, the gap between germline ends came to 8 bases. Germline assignment: CDR1 MNHEY and CDR2 SMNVEV (reference sequence). The CDR3 nucleotides read TGTGCCAGCAGTTTATCTGGGAGTCACAATGAGCAGTTCTTC. Translated, it gives CASSLSGSHNEQFF.

The sample holds many counts of this clonotype. The J gene is TRBJ1-1, the V gene TRBV14; tentative D call: TRBD1 (6 bases). The ends were cut back, 4 bases at V and 7 bases at J, with 13 bases in the middle. This CDR3 has 13 amino acids. Germline values: CDR1 SGHDN, CDR2 FVKESK. CDR3 amino acids: CASSLVQGIEAFF. The CDR3 bases are TGTGCCAGCAGCCTGGTGCAGGGGATTGAAGCTTTCTTT.

This clonotype was observed at least ten times. The chain recombines TRBV28 with TRBJ2-7; D possibly uses TRBD1 or TRBD2 (5 bases each). The CDR3 runs to 13 residues. Trimming removed 4 bases at V and 0 bases at J, with 7 bases between. In germline, CDR1 is MDHEN, CDR2 SYDVKM. The CDR3 sequence: CASSSGTSYEQYF. Written as DNA, the CDR3 is TGTGCCAGCAGTTCCGGGACCTCCTACGAGCAGTACTTC.

The sample holds a few counts of this clonotype. The rearrangement uses TRBV12-3 or TRBV12-4 and TRBJ2-2; 9 nucleotides match TRBD2. Trimming took 6 bases from V and 5 from J; bases not matched to a gene: 16. The length of the CDR3 is 18 residues. Here the CDR3 DNA reads TGTGCCAGCAGCGGACGTCACGGGGCGGGAGGGTGGACCGGGGAGCTGTTTTTT. Translating it yields CASSGRHGAGGWTGELFF.